Listed below are T cell receptor beta chains from one sample, sequenced in a study of blood T cell repertoires in COVID-19. This table comes from immunoSEQ multiplex PCR, and its TCRdb copy is limited to in-frame clones, with some not included. Altogether about 290,000 clones are present, roughly 86% being singletons, with the ten largest covering 11%. Sequencing was carried out using peripheral blood. These receptors all come from a woman aged 30 to 39 with COVID-19, enrolled during active disease. Both conserved end residues are part of each CDR3. The order of the fields is CDR3 DNA, CDR3 protein, V gene, D gene, clone size, J gene, CDR3 length. A D gene is named only where the DNA matches it firmly. The size entry is marked missing in some rows and otherwise reads once, few, many or a size class.

TGTGCCAGCAGGATACAGGGCGCATCTCTAGAGCAGTTCTTC	CASRIQGASLEQFF	TRBV28	-	-	TRBJ2-1	14
TGTGCCAGCTCAATTGGACAGAGACAAGAGACCCAGTACTTC	CASSIGQRQETQYF	TRBV18	-	-	TRBJ2-5	14
TGTGCCACCAGTGATCCCAGGGTCCCCAATCAGCCCCAGCATTTT	CATSDPRVPNQPQHF	TRBV24-1	-	-	TRBJ1-5	15
TGTGCCAGCAGCCCCCGGGCAGGGGACCTGTTAAACTATGGCTACACCTTC	CASSPRAGDLLNYGYTF	TRBV9	-	-	TRBJ1-2	17
TGTGCCAGCAGTGGACAGGGGAACACTGAAGCTTTCTTT	CASSGQGNTEAFF	TRBV12-3/TRBV12-4	TRBD1	-	TRBJ1-1	13
TGTGCCAGCAGTGAAGGGACACCTCTCTATGGCTACACCTTC	CASSEGTPLYGYTF	TRBV2	-	-	TRBJ1-2	14
TGTGCCAGCAGCAAAGAGGGACAGGGGGTTTATCAGCCCCAGCATTTT	CASSKEGQGVYQPQHF	TRBV21-1	-	-	TRBJ1-5	16
TGTGCCAGCAGCGTCGGACAGGGGAACTATGGCTACACCTTC	CASSVGQGNYGYTF	TRBV9	TRBD1	once	TRBJ1-2	14
TGTGCCAGCAGCAGCCAGCGGGGGAGTCCCTACGAGCAGTACTTC	CASSSQRGSPYEQYF	TRBV7-9	TRBD2	-	TRBJ2-7	15
TGTGCCAGCAGTTTATGGCGCGGACGGGGTGGCTACACCTTC	CASSLWRGRGGYTF	TRBV28	-	-	TRBJ1-2	14
TGCGCCAGCAAGGGGCCGGAGAAGAGAAACATTCAGTACTTC	CASKGPEKRNIQYF	TRBV10-2	-	-	TRBJ2-4	14
TGTGCCACCCTTGCGGGGGGCTCGAGCACAGATACGCAGTATTTT	CATLAGGSSTDTQYF	TRBV10-3	TRBD2	once	TRBJ2-3	15
TGCGCCAGCAGCTGGGAGGGGGGCCACCAAGAGACCCAGTACTTC	CASSWEGGHQETQYF	TRBV5-1	-	-	TRBJ2-5	15
TGTGCCAGCAGTTTAGCCCCGCAGTACGAGCAGTACTTC	CASSLAPQYEQYF	TRBV12-3/TRBV12-4	-	-	TRBJ2-7	13
TGTGCCACCATCGGGGGACAGTACAATGAGCAGTTCTTC	CATIGGQYNEQFF	TRBV24-1	-	-	TRBJ2-1	13
TGTGCCAGCAGCTTTTTAACAGATACGCAGTATTTT	CASSFLTDTQYF	TRBV5-6	-	-	TRBJ2-3	12
TGTGCCAGCAGCTTTATTACAGGGATGTCGCTTTACACCTTC	CASSFITGMSLYTF	TRBV5-4	-	-	TRBJ1-2	14
TGTGCCAGTAGTTCTCCCTCGGTGATCTCTGGAAACACCATATATTTT	CASSSPSVISGNTIYF	TRBV19	-	-	TRBJ1-3	16
TGTGCCAGCAGCTTATTACAGGGAGTCAACGAGCAGTACTTC	CASSLLQGVNEQYF	TRBV13	-	-	TRBJ2-7	14
TGCGCCAGCAGTGAGTTACGACAGGGCGGCTATGGCTACACCTTC	CASSELRQGGYGYTF	TRBV10-1	TRBD1	-	TRBJ1-2	15
TGTGCCACCAGCAGACCCCCAGGTGAGCAGTTCTTC	CATSRPPGEQFF	TRBV15	-	-	TRBJ2-1	12
TGTGCCAGCAGTGAAGGACAGGGGACCTACGAGCAGTACTTC	CASSEGQGTYEQYF	TRBV28	TRBD1	-	TRBJ2-7	14
TGTGCCAGCAGTTACTTGGGGGGTGATCAGCCCCAGCATTTT	CASSYLGGDQPQHF	TRBV6-5	-	few	TRBJ1-5	14
TGTGCCAGCAGTGAACTACAGGGGTTCGGAAACACCATATATTTT	CASSELQGFGNTIYF	TRBV6-4	TRBD1	-	TRBJ1-3	15
TGCGCCAGCAGCCAGGACAGGGTCTTCGGGGAGCTGTTTTTT	CASSQDRVFGELFF	TRBV10-2	TRBD1	-	TRBJ2-2	14
TGTGCCAGCAGCTCAAATACCGGGACTACGGACGAGCAGTACTTC	CASSSNTGTTDEQYF	TRBV11-2	TRBD2	-	TRBJ2-7	15